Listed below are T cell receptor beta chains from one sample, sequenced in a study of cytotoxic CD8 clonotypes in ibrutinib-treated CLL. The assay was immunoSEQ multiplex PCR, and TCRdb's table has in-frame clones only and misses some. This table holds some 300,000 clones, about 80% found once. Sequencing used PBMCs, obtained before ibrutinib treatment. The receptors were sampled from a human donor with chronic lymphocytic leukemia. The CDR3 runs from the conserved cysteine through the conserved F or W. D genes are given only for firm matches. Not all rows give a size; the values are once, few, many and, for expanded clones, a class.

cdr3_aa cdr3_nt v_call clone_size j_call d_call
CALGRSSYNEQFF TGTGCCTTGGGACGGAGCTCCTACAATGAGCAGTTCTTC TRBV28 - TRBJ2-1 -
CSSLSDTQYF TGCAGCAGCCTGTCAGATACGCAGTATTTT TRBV29-1 once TRBJ2-3 -
CSALLSGSSYNEQFF TGCAGCGCCCTCCTTAGCGGGAGCTCCTACAATGAGCAGTTCTTC TRBV29-1 - TRBJ2-1 TRBD2
CASSPGLAKADTQYF TGTGCCAGCAGCCCGGGACTAGCGAAGGCAGATACGCAGTATTTT TRBV28 - TRBJ2-3 TRBD2
CASSGPGTGYEKLFF TGTGCCAGCAGTGGTCCCGGGACGGGATATGAAAAACTGTTTTTT TRBV25-1 - TRBJ1-4 -
CASSTGVPHYEQYF TGTGCCAGCAGTACTGGGGTTCCCCACTACGAGCAGTACTTC TRBV25-1 - TRBJ2-7 -
CASSSAGVGKLFF TGTGCCAGCAGTTCCGCAGGGGTGGGGAAACTGTTTTTT TRBV27 - TRBJ1-4 -
CASSEAPGGGAGEQFF TGTGCCAGCAGTGAAGCGCCTGGAGGGGGGGCAGGTGAGCAGTTCTTC TRBV2 - TRBJ2-1 -
CASSQDPGGEQYF TGCGCCAGCAGCCAAGACCCGGGAGGCGAGCAGTACTTC TRBV5-1 - TRBJ2-7 TRBD2
CSARDRFEQYF TGCAGTGCTAGAGATCGTTTTGAGCAGTACTTC TRBV20-1 - TRBJ2-7 -
CASSFRTYYGYTF TGTGCCAGCAGTTTCAGGACATACTATGGCTACACCTTC TRBV28 - TRBJ1-2 -
CASSKGQGIFAEQYF TGCGCCAGCAGCAAGGGACAGGGAATTTTTGCCGAGCAGTACTTC TRBV5-1 - TRBJ2-7 TRBD1
CASSPGPPGSNQPQHF TGTGCCAGCAGTCCTGGTCCCCCAGGGAGCAATCAGCCCCAGCATTTT TRBV14 - TRBJ1-5 -
CASRENQETQYF TGTGCCAGCAGAGAGAATCAAGAGACCCAGTACTTC TRBV13 - TRBJ2-5 -
CASSLVQVGHQYF TGTGCCAGCAGCTTAGTGCAAGTCGGCCATCAGTACTTC TRBV7-6 few TRBJ2-7 -
CASSQGRVGPNYGYTF TGCGCCAGCAGCCAAGGCAGGGTAGGACCTAACTATGGCTACACCTTC TRBV4-1 - TRBJ1-2 -
CASSYSSPDTDTQYF TGTGCCAGCAGTTACTCTAGCCCCGACACAGATACGCAGTATTTT TRBV6-5 - TRBJ2-3 -
CASSYRDNQPQHF TGTGCCAGCAGTTACAGGGACAATCAGCCCCAGCATTTT TRBV6-5 - TRBJ1-5 -
CSVDTGSTEAFF TGCAGCGTTGATACAGGGAGCACTGAAGCTTTCTTT TRBV29-1 - TRBJ1-1 -
CASATGYSSTDTQYF TGTGCCAGCGCAACGGGATACTCTAGCACAGATACGCAGTATTTT TRBV2 - TRBJ2-3 -
CASSQEASGRTDTQYF TGCGCCAGCAGCCAAGAGGCTAGCGGGAGGACAGATACGCAGTATTTT TRBV4-1 - TRBJ2-3 TRBD2
CASPATPIGTGVWTGELFF TGTGCCAGCCCGGCGACCCCCATCGGGACAGGGGTTTGGACCGGGGAGCTGTTTTTT TRBV2 - TRBJ2-2 TRBD1
CASSLAFFGQGPSPYEQYF TGTGCCAGCAGCTTAGCGTTTTTCGGACAGGGACCCTCACCATACGAGCAGTACTTC TRBV7-6 - TRBJ2-7 TRBD1
CASSIEGREAFF TGTGCCAGTAGTATAGAAGGGCGAGAAGCTTTCTTT TRBV19 - TRBJ1-1 -
CASSFVPSNEQFF TGTGCCAGCAGCTTCGTCCCTAGCAATGAGCAGTTCTTC TRBV9 - TRBJ2-1 -
CASSTLLAIDETQYF TGTGCCAGCAGTACCCTACTAGCGATTGACGAGACCCAGTACTTC TRBV6-5 - TRBJ2-5 TRBD2
CASSQLTGYGYTF TGTGCCAGCAGCCAATTGACGGGCTATGGCTACACCTTC TRBV28 - TRBJ1-2 -
CSGEAGEGGKTQYF TGCAGCGGAGAAGCGGGGGAGGGTGGGAAGACCCAGTACTTC TRBV29-1 - TRBJ2-5 TRBD2
CASSKFLAGAEDTQYF TGTGCCAGCAGTAAATTTCTAGCGGGAGCCGAAGATACGCAGTATTTT TRBV25-1 - TRBJ2-3 TRBD2
CAISDQPGYTF TGTGCCATCAGTGATCAGCCTGGCTACACCTTC TRBV10-3 - TRBJ1-2 -
CASRQGIMNTEAFF TGTGCCAGCAGACAGGGCATTATGAACACTGAAGCTTTCTTT TRBV5-6 - TRBJ1-1 -
CASSPSRGRVETQYF TGTGCCAGCTCACCAAGCAGGGGGCGCGTGGAGACCCAGTACTTC TRBV18 - TRBJ2-5 TRBD1
CASFPGQANYGYTF TGTGCCTCGTTCCCGGGACAGGCTAACTATGGCTACACCTTC TRBV30 - TRBJ1-2 TRBD1
CASGYQPGQRNNEQFF TGTGCTAGTGGTTATCAACCGGGACAGAGAAACAATGAGCAGTTCTTC TRBV12-5 - TRBJ2-1 TRBD1
CATSRGDSSPYNEQFF TGTGCCACCAGCAGAGGGGACTCCTCACCTTACAATGAGCAGTTCTTC TRBV15 - TRBJ2-1 -
CAWSVVFGEQYF TGTGCCTGGAGTGTAGTGTTCGGCGAGCAGTACTTC TRBV30 - TRBJ2-7 -
CASSEYNRGNTEAFF TGTGCCAGCAGTGAATATAACAGGGGGAACACTGAAGCTTTCTTT TRBV6-1 - TRBJ1-1 TRBD1
CASRTGAEQYF TGTGCCAGCAGGACCGGGGCCGAGCAGTACTTC TRBV6-5 once TRBJ2-7 -
CASQPGGGRNTGELFF TGTGCCAGCCAGCCAGGAGGGGGGAGGAACACCGGGGAGCTGTTTTTT TRBV6-6 - TRBJ2-2 -
CATSSPAHEQYF TGTGCCACCAGCAGTCCTGCGCACGAGCAGTACTTC TRBV15 - TRBJ2-7 -
CASSPQDRTYEQYF TGTGCCAGCAGCCCACAGGACAGGACCTACGAGCAGTACTTC TRBV13 - TRBJ2-7 TRBD1
CASSPNRDIQYF TGTGCCAGCAGCCCGAATCGGGACATTCAGTACTTC TRBV11-1 - TRBJ2-4 -
CAISESTLVGEMNTEAFF TGTGCCATCAGTGAGTCGACTCTCGTCGGGGAAATGAACACTGAAGCTTTCTTT TRBV10-3 - TRBJ1-1 -
CASSLDRGPFGQPQHF TGTGCCAGCAGTTTGGACAGGGGGCCTTTTGGCCAGCCCCAGCATTTT TRBV28 - TRBJ1-5 TRBD1
CSVILGRDEQFF TGCAGCGTTATCCTGGGGAGGGATGAGCAGTTCTTC TRBV29-1 - TRBJ2-1 TRBD2
CASTSGSTDTQYF TGTGCCAGCACCAGCGGGAGCACAGATACGCAGTATTTT TRBV5-4 - TRBJ2-3 -
CASSLGINNYGYTF TGTGCCAGCAGCTTGGGAATAAACAACTATGGCTACACCTTC TRBV5-6 - TRBJ1-2 -
CSVGAGGLGRVQETQYF TGCAGCGTTGGCGCAGGGGGATTAGGTAGAGTCCAAGAGACCCAGTACTTC TRBV29-1 - TRBJ2-5 TRBD1
CASTHPQGGTDTQYF TGCGCCAGCACCCACCCCCAGGGAGGGACAGATACGCAGTATTTT TRBV10-2 few TRBJ2-3 TRBD2
CASKRSTEAFF TGTGCCAGCAAGAGGAGTACTGAAGCTTTCTTT TRBV27 few TRBJ1-1 -
CASSQTDDSYEQYF TGTGCCAGCAGCCAGACGGACGACTCCTACGAGCAGTACTTC TRBV4-2 - TRBJ2-7 -
CSAFGENRGYF TGCAGTGCATTCGGAGAGAACCGGGGGTACTTC TRBV20-1 - TRBJ2-7 -
CASSLRLGDYEQYF TGCGCCAGCAGCCTCAGACTAGGCGACTACGAGCAGTACTTC TRBV5-1 - TRBJ2-7 -
CASSLDPNTEAFF TGTGCCAGCAGCCTGGACCCGAACACTGAAGCTTTCTTT TRBV28 few TRBJ1-1 -
CAWIVARAVFF TGTGCCTGGATAGTAGCGCGGGCGGTGTTTTTT TRBV30 - TRBJ2-2 -
CASSPRTGFSYEQYF TGTGCCAGTAGTCCTAGGACAGGATTCTCCTACGAGCAGTACTTC TRBV19 - TRBJ2-7 TRBD1